This T cell receptor (beta chain) was sequenced during a study of control samples from healthy donors and cancer patients. From germline, CDR1 is LGHDT and CDR2 YNNKEL (reference sequence). Trimming removed 0 bases from V and 5 bases from J; junction bases left unmatched: 9. The CDR3 spans 17 residues. The assay was immunoSEQ multiplex PCR, and TCRdb's table has in-frame clones only and misses some. Of fewer than 120,000 clones in the sample, approximately 90% were seen once. The receptor comes from a woman in her sixties with lung cancer. The gene calls are TRBV3-1 (or the pseudogene TRBV3-2) and TRBJ2-1, with 8 bases fitting TRBD1. Sample: PBMCs. The CDR3 sequence: CASSQDLTAGGHNEQFF. CDR3 bases: TGTGCCAGCAGCCAAGATCTGACGGCAGGGGGCCACAATGAGCAGTTCTTC.